This T cell receptor (beta chain) was sequenced for a study of shared clonotypes between healthy human individuals. Across the whole study: For every donor, three CD4 naive, three CD4 memory, two CD8 naive and one CD8 memory plates were used.

Study observations and caveats: Larger estimated richness was generally recorded for naive subsets relative to memory subsets.

Worth noting for this clone: Its antigen is not known.

CDR1 and CDR2 (germline): SNHLY, FYNNEI. V was trimmed by 4 bases and J by 6 bases, leaving 10 bases between them. The CDR3 contains 13 residues. Assay: immunoSEQ multiplex PCR; the TCRdb copy retains only in-frame clones and omits some. The profile shows about 1.5 million clones, over 95% of them singletons. This sequence originates from a man aged 30 to 39 in good health. The sequenced sample consisted of naive CD4+ T cells sorted from blood. Subset meaning: CD45RA+ positively selected. The chain has TRBV2 and TRBJ1-5; D remains ambiguous. The CDR3 sequence: CASSVEVGQPQHF. DNA of the CDR3: TGTGCCAGCAGTGTAGAGGTTGGTCAGCCCCAGCATTTT.